A selection of T cell receptor beta chains follows, all from one sample in a study of T cell changes during pregnancy in multiple sclerosis. The data were produced by immunoSEQ multiplex PCR, yet TCRdb's version contains in-frame clones alone and is incomplete. The sample includes tens of thousands of clones, about 94% of them seen just once. The sample here was CD8+ T cells from peripheral blood mononuclear cells, taken after pregnancy. These receptors all stem from a female donor with multiple sclerosis, enrolled in a pregnancy study. CDR3s include the opening cysteine and the closing phenylalanine or tryptophan. The D gene is left open where the match is weak. Only part of the rows carry a size: once, few, many, or a class if the clone is expanded.

v_call,j_call,d_call,clone_size,cdr3_nt,cdr3_aa
TRBV27,TRBJ1-2,-,-,TGTGCCAGCAGTCCCGGGGGGCGAATCTATGGCTACACCTTC,CASSPGGRIYGYTF
TRBV7-3,TRBJ2-7,TRBD2,-,TGTGCCAGCAGCTCAACCCATAGCGGGCGGGGGCAGTACTTC,CASSSTHSGRGQYF
TRBV2,TRBJ2-7,-,-,TGTGCCAGCAGTGAGGGTCGGGGAACCTACGAGCAGTACTTC,CASSEGRGTYEQYF
TRBV7-8,TRBJ1-2,TRBD1,-,TGTGCCAGCAGCTTAGACAGGGGGACAGTCTATGGCTACACCTTC,CASSLDRGTVYGYTF
TRBV27,TRBJ2-1,TRBD1,-,TGTGCCAGCAGTGACCGGGACAGGGCCTACAATGAGCAGTTCTTC,CASSDRDRAYNEQFF
TRBV25-1,TRBJ2-2,-,once,TGTGCCAGCAGTGAACTGGGGACTTCAAACACCGGGGAGCTGTTTTTT,CASSELGTSNTGELFF
TRBV13,TRBJ2-3,TRBD2,-,TGTGCCAGCAGTTCCGGGACTAGCGGGGGGGAAGGCGGAGATACGCAGTATTTT,CASSSGTSGGEGGDTQYF
TRBV6-1,TRBJ1-1,-,-,TGTGCCAGCCGTGGGGGGGAGGTAACCTTGAACACTGAAGCTTTCTTT,CASRGGEVTLNTEAFF
TRBV6-1,TRBJ1-3,-,-,TGTGCCAGCAGTGAAGCGCTGACTTGGGGCCGGTACACCATATATTTT,CASSEALTWGRYTIYF
TRBV18,TRBJ2-1,TRBD2,-,TGTGCCAGCTCACCAGGGAGCGGGAGCCAAAATGAGCAGTTCTTC,CASSPGSGSQNEQFF
TRBV6-4,TRBJ2-2,TRBD2,medium-sized,TGTGCCAGCAGTAGCGGGAGCACCGGGGAGCTGTTTTTT,CASSSGSTGELFF
TRBV27,TRBJ2-3,-,-,TGTGCCAGCAGCCCTCGCACAGATACGCAGTATTTT,CASSPRTDTQYF
TRBV6-1,TRBJ2-7,TRBD1,once,TGTGCCAGCAGTGAAACCGGGACAGGGGTGTACGAGCAGTACTTC,CASSETGTGVYEQYF
TRBV23-1,TRBJ2-4,TRBD2,-,TGCGCCAGCAGTCACCCCGGACTAGCGTCCTCCCGGGGGGCCAAAAACATTCAGTACTTC,CASSHPGLASSRGAKNIQYF
TRBV4-3,TRBJ1-1,-,-,TGCGCCAGCAGCCCAGGAGTCGGACAGTCTGAAGCTTTCTTT,CASSPGVGQSEAFF
TRBV27,TRBJ2-7,-,-,TGTGCCAGCAGTTCCCAGATCCAGGGGCACGAGCAGTACTTC,CASSSQIQGHEQYF
TRBV4-2,TRBJ2-7,-,-,TGTGCCAGCAGCCAACCGAGCGGGTTTAGCTCCTACGAGCAGTACTTC,CASSQPSGFSSYEQYF
TRBV6-4,TRBJ1-2,-,-,TGTGCCAGCAGTGGAGGGTCGGGAGGTGGCTACACCTTC,CASSGGSGGGYTF
TRBV15,TRBJ2-1,-,-,TGTGCCACCAGCAGTGACCGGAGTTTCCATGAGCAGTTCTTC,CATSSDRSFHEQFF
TRBV5-1,TRBJ2-7,TRBD1,-,TGCGCCAGCAGCAGTGGACAGGGGGTAAGGTACGAGCAGTACTTC,CASSSGQGVRYEQYF
TRBV29-1,TRBJ2-7,TRBD1,-,TGCAGCGTTTGGGACAGTAACTACGAGCAGTACTTC,CSVWDSNYEQYF
TRBV7-6,TRBJ2-7,TRBD2,-,TGTGCCAGCAGCCCAAGCGGGAGGGGATCCTACGAGCAGTACTTC,CASSPSGRGSYEQYF
TRBV15,TRBJ1-5,-,-,TGTGCCACCAGCAGAGCTCCTACGGAGCCCCAGCATTTT,CATSRAPTEPQHF
TRBV5-1,TRBJ2-3,TRBD1,once,TGCGCCAGCAGCTTGGCCCGAGGACAGGACACAGATACGCAGTATTTT,CASSLARGQDTDTQYF
TRBV4-2,TRBJ2-1,-,-,TGTGCCAGCAGCCAAGAGGGGGGCTCCTACAATGAGCAGTTCTTC,CASSQEGGSYNEQFF
TRBV11-2,TRBJ1-1,-,-,TGTGCCAGCAGTCAGGGGTTGGTCACTGAAGCTTTCTTT,CASSQGLVTEAFF
TRBV27,TRBJ2-7,-,-,TGTGCCAGCAGTTTTCAGGGTTCCGAGCAGTACTTC,CASSFQGSEQYF
TRBV7-3,TRBJ2-1,TRBD2,once,TGTGCCAGCAGCTTAAACCTAGCGGGAGAGCTAGAGCAGTTCTTC,CASSLNLAGELEQFF
TRBV5-4,TRBJ2-3,-,-,TGTGCCAGCAGGTCGGTGGAGGGCACAGATACGCAGTATTTT,CASRSVEGTDTQYF
TRBV15,TRBJ2-7,TRBD2,-,TGTGCCACCAGCAGCGGGACTAGCGGGAGGGTCCCCTACGAGCAGTACTTC,CATSSGTSGRVPYEQYF
TRBV9,TRBJ1-2,-,-,TGTGCCAGCAGCGTAGCTACAACGACAGTCTATGGCTACACCTTC,CASSVATTTVYGYTF
TRBV6-4,TRBJ2-3,-,few,TGTGCCAGCAGTGACTTGGCTAGCGGCACAGATACGCAGTATTTT,CASSDLASGTDTQYF
TRBV5-6,TRBJ1-2,TRBD1,once,TGTGCCAGCAGCCCAGGACAGGGGGTTTTCTATGGCTACACCTTC,CASSPGQGVFYGYTF
TRBV7-9,TRBJ2-3,-,-,TGTGCCAGCAGCCGACCTGGACTTGAGTATTTT,CASSRPGLEYF
TRBV15,TRBJ2-1,TRBD1,-,TGTGCCACCCGGGACAGCTCCTACAATGAGCAGTTCTTC,CATRDSSYNEQFF
TRBV27,TRBJ1-1,TRBD1,once,TGTGCCAGCAGTCGGACAGGGGCCCATGAAGCTTTCTTT,CASSRTGAHEAFF